These 11 T cell receptor beta chains came from one sample sequenced in a study of Ad26.COV2.S vaccination and SARS-CoV-2 variants. TCRdb keeps only in-frame clones here, not all; method: immunoSEQ multiplex PCR. The sample yields some 320,000 clones, around four fifths seen once. The treatment denotes: some 20 received Ad26.COV2.S at low or high dose, single or two shots; about 5 received placebo; per-sample allocation not given. Sample collection was performed on day 63 after the first vaccine or placebo injection. Specimen: peripheral blood, collected in a trial of Ad26.COV2.S vaccine versus placebo. These receptors originate from a person between 18 and 65 years old who received the Ad26.COV2.S COVID-19 vaccine or a placebo.

The table lists this clone with a few counts. The chain combines TRBV5-1 with TRBJ2-7, with a possible D match to TRBD1 (5 bases). The CDR3 is 15 amino acids. V lost 4 bases and J lost 4, with 18 bases in between. Germline-derived CDR1 and CDR2 are SGHRS and YFSETQ. CDR3: CASSGTGLRSYEQYF. Written as DNA, the CDR3 is TGCGCCAGCAGCGGAACAGGTTTAAGGTCTTACGAGCAGTACTTC.

The rearrangement links TRBV5-1 to TRBJ1-1, with TRBD1 matching over 9 bases. Per germline, CDR1 SGHRS and CDR2 YFSETQ. After removal of 4 bases from V and 4 bases from J, the junction contained 14 bases not matched to a gene. The CDR3 totals 17 residues. The CDR3 loop reads CASSRGPTGGEGTEAFF. CDR3 DNA: TGCGCCAGCAGCCGGGGGCCGACAGGGGGAGAGGGCACTGAAGCTTTCTTT.

J is TRBJ2-7 and V is TRBV9; maybe TRBD1 (6 bases). V lost 0 bases and J lost 5, with 15 bases in between. Germline-derived CDR1 and CDR2 are SGDLS and YYNGEE. The CDR3 contains 15 residues. The CDR3 DNA is TGTGCCAGCAGCGTAGCAGCAGGGGTTGGGGACGAGCAGTACTTC. As protein: CASSVAAGVGDEQYF.

The genes are TRBV27 and TRBJ2-5; weak D call: TRBD1 (5 bases). Trimming left V 3 bases short and J 1 base short, with 9 bases between. This CDR3 has 14 residues. Germline lookup yields CDR1 MNHEY and CDR2 SMNVEV (reference sequence). CDR3 protein: CASSFRASQETQYF. The CDR3 nucleotides are TGTGCCAGCAGTTTCAGGGCCTCCCAAGAGACCCAGTACTTC.

The chain has TRBV9 and TRBJ1-1; D gene uncertain. There are 15 residues in the CDR3. Trimming left V 0 bases short and J 7 bases short, with 16 bases between. Germline CDR1 reads SGDLS; CDR2 reads YYNGEE. Here the CDR3 DNA reads TGTGCCAGCAGCGTAGATCCAACCGGTTCCATTGAAGCTTTCTTT. This sequence encodes CASSVDPTGSIEAFF.

The J gene is TRBJ1-5, the V gene TRBV27; 8 nucleotides agree with TRBD1. V shed 7 bases, J shed 6 bases, and the junction held 17 bases outside the gene matches. The V gene's germline CDR1 is MNHEY and CDR2 SMNVEV (reference sequence). CDR3 length equals 17 residues. The CDR3 loop is CASNQGGDRLVCQPQHF. In DNA, the CDR3 is TGTGCCAGCAACCAAGGGGGGGACAGGTTGGTTTGTCAGCCCCAGCATTTT.

This rearrangement joins TRBV2 to TRBJ1-1; D gene ambiguous. CDR1 is SNHLY, CDR2 FYNNEI, per germline. This CDR3 spans 15 amino acids. The germline V and J ends were trimmed by 6 bases and 5 bases, with 19 bases remaining between them. CDR3 protein: CASRDPVGSRTEAFF. Written as DNA, the CDR3 is TGTGCCAGCAGGGACCCCGTTGGTTCGCGTACTGAAGCTTTCTTT.

V is TRBV4-2 and J is TRBJ1-5, with a weak D call TRBD1 (5 bases). The CDR3 runs to 16 residues. The germline V gene has CDR1 LGHNA and CDR2 YNFKEQ. V lost 0 bases, J lost 4 bases, and 13 bases lay in between. The CDR3 protein is CASSQDLNRFNQPQHF. CDR3 nucleotides: TGTGCCAGCAGCCAAGATCTTAACAGGTTTAATCAGCCCCAGCATTTT.

The chain is built from TRBV29-1 and TRBJ2-1; TRBD1 matches 8 bases. Germline trimming cut 7 bases from V and 7 bases from J; bases unmatched to any gene: 12. Germline V CDR1 and CDR2: SQVTM, ANQGSEA. The CDR3 is 14 residues long. CDR3 region: CSDRQGFGKNEQFF. In DNA, the CDR3 is TGCAGCGACCGACAGGGGTTTGGTAAAAATGAGCAGTTCTTC.

The chain is built from TRBV6-5 and TRBJ1-1; weak D call: TRBD1 (5 bases). Per germline, CDR1 MNHEY and CDR2 SVGAGI. There are 15 residues in the CDR3. Trimming shortened V by 8 bases and J by 0 bases, and 16 bases separated the two germline ends. The CDR3 coding sequence is TGTGCCAGCCGCCCCCAGGGACTCATGAACACTGAAGCTTTCTTT. Its protein product is CASRPQGLMNTEAFF.

This clone showed up just once. V and J are TRBV12-3 or TRBV12-4 and TRBJ2-7; 8 bases map to TRBD1. Losses at the gene ends were 3 bases for V and 4 bases for J; bases not matched to a gene: 2. This CDR3 has 13 residues. The CDR3 bases are TGTGCCAGCAGTTTCCAGGGGGCTTACGAGCAGTACTTC. Its translation is CASSFQGAYEQYF.